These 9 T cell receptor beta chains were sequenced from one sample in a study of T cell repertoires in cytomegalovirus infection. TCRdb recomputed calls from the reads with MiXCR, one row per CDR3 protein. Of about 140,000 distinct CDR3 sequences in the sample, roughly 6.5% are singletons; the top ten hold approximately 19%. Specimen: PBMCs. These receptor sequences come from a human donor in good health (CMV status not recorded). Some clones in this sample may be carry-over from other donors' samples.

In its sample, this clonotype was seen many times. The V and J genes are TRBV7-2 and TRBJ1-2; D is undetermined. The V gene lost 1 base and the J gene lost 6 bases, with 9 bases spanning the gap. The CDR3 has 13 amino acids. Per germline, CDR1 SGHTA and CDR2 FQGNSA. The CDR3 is CASSLEPGDGYTF. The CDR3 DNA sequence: TGTGCCAGCAGCTTAGAGCCCGGGGATGGCTACACCTTC.

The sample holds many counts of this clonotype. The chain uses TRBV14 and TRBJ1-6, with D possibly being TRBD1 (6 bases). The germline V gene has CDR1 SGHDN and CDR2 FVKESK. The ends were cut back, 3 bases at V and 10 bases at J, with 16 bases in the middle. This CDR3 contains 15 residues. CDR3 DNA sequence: TGTGCCAGCAGCCACAGACAGGAGTATGCCTCACCCCTCCACTTT. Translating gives CASSHRQEYASPLHF.

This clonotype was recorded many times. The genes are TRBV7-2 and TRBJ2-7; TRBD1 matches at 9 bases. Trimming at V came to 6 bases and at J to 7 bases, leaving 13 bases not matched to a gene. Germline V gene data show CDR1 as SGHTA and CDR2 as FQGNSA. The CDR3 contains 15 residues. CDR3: CASSRTQGATREQYF. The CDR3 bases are TGTGCCAGCAGTCGCACACAGGGGGCGACGCGGGAGCAGTACTTC.

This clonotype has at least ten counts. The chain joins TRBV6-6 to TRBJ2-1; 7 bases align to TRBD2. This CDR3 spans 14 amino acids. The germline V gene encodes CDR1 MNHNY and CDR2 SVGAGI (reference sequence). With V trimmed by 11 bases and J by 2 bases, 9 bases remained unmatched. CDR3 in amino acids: CACLWGGTYNEQFF. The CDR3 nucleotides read TGTGCCTGTCTTTGGGGGGGTACCTACAATGAGCAGTTCTTC.

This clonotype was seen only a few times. The CDR3, as DNA: TGTGCCAGCAGTTCTCAGGGATTTACTGAAGCTTTCTTT. It specifies CASSSQGFTEAFF. The chain combines TRBV28 with TRBJ1-1; maybe TRBD1 (5 bases). The CDR3 is made up of 13 amino acids. Germline V gives CDR1 MDHEN, CDR2 SYDVKM. V was cut by 4 bases and J by 5 bases, with 11 bases left in between. Drawing the rest from reference TRBV28 and TRBJ1-1, the complete variable domain is DVKVTQSSRYLVKRTGEKVFLECVQDMDHENMFWYRQDPGLGLRLIYFSYDVKMKEKGDIPEGYSVSREKKERFSLILESASTNQTSMYLCASSSQGFTEAFFGQGTRLTVV.

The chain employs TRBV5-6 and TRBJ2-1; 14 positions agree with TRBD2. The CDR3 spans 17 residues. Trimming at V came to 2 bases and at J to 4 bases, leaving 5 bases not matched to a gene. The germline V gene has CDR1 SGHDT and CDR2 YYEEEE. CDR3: CASSFGLAGGLYNEQFF. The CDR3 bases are TGTGCCAGCAGCTTCGGACTAGCGGGGGGATTATACAATGAGCAGTTCTTC.

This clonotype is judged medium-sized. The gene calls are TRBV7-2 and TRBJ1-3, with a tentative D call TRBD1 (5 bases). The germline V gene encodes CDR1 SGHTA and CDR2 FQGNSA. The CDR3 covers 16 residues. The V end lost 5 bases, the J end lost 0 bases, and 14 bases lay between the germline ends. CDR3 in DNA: TGTGCCAGCAGCCCAAACAGACAGTCCTCTGGAAACACCATATATTTT. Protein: CASSPNRQSSGNTIYF.

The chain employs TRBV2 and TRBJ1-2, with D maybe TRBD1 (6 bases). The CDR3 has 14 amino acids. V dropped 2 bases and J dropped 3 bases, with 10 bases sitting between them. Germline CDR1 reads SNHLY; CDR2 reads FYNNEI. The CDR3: CASSEQGRDYGYTF. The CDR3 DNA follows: TGTGCCAGCAGTGAACAGGGGCGGGACTATGGCTACACCTTC.

For the CDR3, the DNA is TGTGCCAGCAGCCGCTCAACGAGTGCAGTCTCCTACGAGCAGTACTTC. Encoded protein: CASSRSTSAVSYEQYF. The rearrangement joins TRBV7-9 to TRBJ2-7; D remains ambiguous. The CDR3 contains 16 residues. The V gene lost 5 bases and the J gene lost 0 bases, with 17 bases spanning the gap. Germline V gene data show CDR1 as SEHNR and CDR2 as FQNEAQ (reference sequence).